Listed below are T cell receptor beta chains from one sample, sequenced in a study of type 1 and type 2 diabetes patients. One entry per CDR3 protein results from TCRdb running MiXCR on the multiplex PCR reads. The repertoire holds 270,000 or so distinct CDR3 sequences, approximately 50% seen once, with roughly an eighth in the top ten. Sequenced sample: peripheral blood mononuclear cells (PBMCs). The receptors stem from a man aged 18 to 30 with type 2 diabetes. The CDR3 runs from the conserved cysteine through the conserved F or W. The D gene is left open where the match is weak. The size entry is marked missing in some rows and otherwise reads once, few, many or a size class.

j_call v_call d_call clone_size cdr3_nt cdr3_aa
TRBJ2-1 TRBV12-3/TRBV12-4 TRBD2 . TGTGCCAGCAGTTTGGGACTAGCGTACAATGAGCAGTTCTTC CASSLGLAYNEQFF
TRBJ1-2 TRBV29-1 . . TGCAGCGCCTTAACAGCGGCCACCAACTATGGCTACACCTTC CSALTAATNYGYTF
TRBJ1-6 TRBV5-5 . . TGTGCCAGCAGCTTGGGGTATAATTCACCCCTCCACTTT CASSLGYNSPLHF
TRBJ2-7 TRBV5-1 TRBD2 . TGCGCCAGCACTCTAGCGGGAGAAGGCTACGAGCAGTACTTC CASTLAGEGYEQYF
TRBJ2-3 TRBV10-3 . . TGTGCCAGCAGTCTCGGACCCGTCACAGATACGCAGTATTTT CASSLGPVTDTQYF
TRBJ2-7 TRBV2 TRBD1 once TGTGCCACCAGTGATCACCGGGACAGGGGATACGAGCAGTACTTC CATSDHRDRGYEQYF
TRBJ2-1 TRBV9 TRBD1 . TGTGCCAGCAGCGGGGGGACAGCGAACAATGAGCAGTTCTTC CASSGGTANNEQFF
TRBJ2-7 TRBV15 TRBD1 many TGTGCCACCCGGCGGGACAGGGGAAATCAGCAGTACTTC CATRRDRGNQQYF
TRBJ2-1 TRBV7-3 TRBD1 . TGTGCCAGCAGCTTAGAAGGGGGCGTCTACAATGAGCAGTTCTTC CASSLEGGVYNEQFF
TRBJ2-7 TRBV9 TRBD1 few TGTGCCAGCAGCGTGGGACAGGGGATAACCTACGAGCAGTACTTC CASSVGQGITYEQYF
TRBJ2-7 TRBV30 TRBD2 . TGTGCCTGGGCCCCCGTTTGGCGGGAGGGCTCCTACGAGCAGTACTTC CAWAPVWREGSYEQYF
TRBJ2-1 TRBV19 . . TGTGCCAGACCCTCCTTTTCAGGCGACAATGAGCAGTTCTTC CARPSFSGDNEQFF
TRBJ2-3 TRBV19 . . TGTGCCAGTAGTGTCCTGCCTGGGCTAGCGACAGATACGCAGTATTTT CASSVLPGLATDTQYF
TRBJ2-7 TRBV6-5 . . TGTGCCAGCAGTTACTCGGTCCCCCTGGCGGATTCCTACGAGCAGTACTTC CASSYSVPLADSYEQYF
TRBJ2-7 TRBV7-4 TRBD1 once TGTGCCAGCAGCACTGCAGGGGGATGGAACGAGCAGTACTTC CASSTAGGWNEQYF
TRBJ2-4 TRBV6-1 . . TGTGCCAGCAAGCTCAAAAACATTCAGTACTTC CASKLKNIQYF
TRBJ2-5 TRBV2 . few TGTGCCAGCAGTGATGATGAGACCCAGTACTTC CASSDDETQYF
TRBJ1-2 TRBV27 . . TGTGCCAGCAGTTCCCCGGGAGGAACTAACTATGGCTACACCTTC CASSSPGGTNYGYTF
TRBJ1-2 TRBV15 TRBD1 many TGTGCCACCAGCAGAGCAATACAGGGGGGGGACTATGGCTACACCTTC CATSRAIQGGDYGYTF
TRBJ1-5 TRBV30 . . TGTGCCTGGAGCCTAAAAGGGGAGGGGGACGGGAAAAGCAATCAGCCCCAGCATTTT CAWSLKGEGDGKSNQPQHF
TRBJ1-5 TRBV19 . few TGTGCCAGTAGTTCGGGCGGGCGGGAGCCCCAGCATTTT CASSSGGREPQHF
TRBJ2-7 TRBV4-1 TRBD2 . TGCGCCAGCAGCCATGGCCCTAGCGGAAGCTCCTACGAGCAGTACTTC CASSHGPSGSSYEQYF
TRBJ1-2 TRBV4-1 . . TGCGCCAGCAGCCAAGATGCGTCCTCTTGGGGTTATGGCTACACCTTC CASSQDASSWGYGYTF
TRBJ2-1 TRBV4-1 TRBD2 . TGCGCCAGCAGCCCCGGGACTAGCGGCGACAATGAGCAGTTCTTC CASSPGTSGDNEQFF
TRBJ2-7 TRBV2 TRBD1 . TGTGCCAGCAGCAACCGGGACAGAACCTACGAGCAGTACTTC CASSNRDRTYEQYF
TRBJ1-1 TRBV2 TRBD1 . TGTGCCAGCAGTTACGCAGGGACAGGGCTCGGGGCTTTCTTT CASSYAGTGLGAFF
TRBJ1-5 TRBV25-1 . many TGTGCCAGCAGTGAGGCAGATCAGCCCCAGCATTTT CASSEADQPQHF
TRBJ1-2 TRBV4-2 . . TGTGCCAGCAGCCAAGGGACGGCGGGGGGCTACACCTTC CASSQGTAGGYTF
TRBJ2-2 TRBV11-3 . few TGTGCCAGCAGCTTAACGTACGAACGACCGGGCGGGGAGCTGTTTTTT CASSLTYERPGGELFF
TRBJ2-3 TRBV6-6 TRBD1 . TGTGCCAGCAGTGCAAGACAGGGCAGCACAGATACGCAGTATTTT CASSARQGSTDTQYF
TRBJ1-5 TRBV28 . . TGTGCCAGCAGCCCCCCACGTCAGCCCCAGCATTTT CASSPPRQPQHF
TRBJ2-6 TRBV25-1 TRBD2 . TGTGCCAGCAGTGACATAGCGGGAGTTCCGTCTGGGGCCAACGTCCTGACTTTC CASSDIAGVPSGANVLTF
TRBJ1-6 TRBV2 TRBD1 many TGTGCCAGCAGTGGGACAGGCGGGAATTCACCCCTCCACTTT CASSGTGGNSPLHF
TRBJ2-2 TRBV6-6 . few TGTGCCAGCAGTTACTCCACGGGGGGCCCCGGGGAGCTGTTTTTT CASSYSTGGPGELFF
TRBJ2-3 TRBV28 TRBD2 . TGTGCCAGCAGGAAAGCGGGAGGGTTCACAGATACGCAGTATTTT CASRKAGGFTDTQYF
TRBJ1-4 TRBV5-1 TRBD1 . TGCGCCAGCAGCACACGAGGACAGGGGGAAAAACTGTTTTTT CASSTRGQGEKLFF
TRBJ2-1 TRBV25-1 TRBD2 . TGTGCCAGCAGTGCACTAGCGGGTACAGGCAATGAGCAGTTCTTC CASSALAGTGNEQFF
TRBJ1-2 TRBV19 TRBD1 . TGTGCCAGTAAGAATGGACAGGCCGGGGACGGTGGCTACACCTTC CASKNGQAGDGGYTF
TRBJ2-7 TRBV6-5 . . TGTGCCAGCAGTTACAGGGAAAGCTCCTACGAGCAGTACTTC CASSYRESSYEQYF
TRBJ1-1 TRBV7-3 TRBD1 few TGTGCCAGCAGCAGTGACAGGGCGGGGAACACTGAAGCTTTCTTT CASSSDRAGNTEAFF
TRBJ2-1 TRBV25-1 . . TGTGCCTCCGAGGCCCCCGACGCAGTCTCCTACAATGAGCAGTTCTTC CASEAPDAVSYNEQFF
TRBJ1-6 TRBV19 . few TGTGCCAGTAGTACCGGACAGTCTAATTCACCCCTCCACTTT CASSTGQSNSPLHF
TRBJ2-5 TRBV7-2 TRBD2 . TGTGCCAGCAGCCTCTGGACTAGCGGGATTTATCAAGAGACCCAGTACTTC CASSLWTSGIYQETQYF
TRBJ1-1 TRBV2 . . TGCGCCGGGGGGGCGCGCATCGGCACTGAAGCTTTCTTT CAGGARIGTEAFF
TRBJ2-2 TRBV10-3 . . TGTGCCAGTAGTAATATGGGGGAGCTGTTTTTT CASSNMGELFF
TRBJ1-4 TRBV7-3 . few TGTGCCAGCAGCTCGTCCGGGAGGTCGGATGAAAAACTGTTTTTT CASSSSGRSDEKLFF
TRBJ1-2 TRBV4-3 . . TGCGCCAGCAGCCAAGATATTGGGAAAGACTACACCTTC CASSQDIGKDYTF